Listed below are T cell receptor beta chains from one sample, sequenced in a study of T cell responses to AZD1222 COVID-19 vaccine. Data came from immunoSEQ multiplex PCR; TCRdb stores just in-frame clones and leaves some out. Here the sample spans 90,000 to 150,000 clones, 88% being singletons. Specimen: peripheral blood, collected on day 0 of AZD1222 vaccination. The receptors were gathered from an adult in good health. Both conserved end residues are part of each CDR3. The D gene is left open where the match is weak. Expanded clones get a size class; other rows say once, few or many, or leave the size out.

D: TRBD2; size: once; V: TRBV9; J: TRBJ2-7; DNA: TGTGCCAGCAGCGTAACGGGAGGGCCCTACGAGCAGTACTTC; CDR3: CASSVTGGPYEQYF
D: TRBD1; size: .; V: TRBV29-1; J: TRBJ1-1; DNA: TGCAGCGTTGGACCGGACAGGGGGCGTGGGACTGAAGCTTTCTTT; CDR3: CSVGPDRGRGTEAFF
D: TRBD1; size: .; V: TRBV28; J: TRBJ1-2; DNA: TGTGCCAGCAGTCCAGGACAGGGGGCAATGTGGGGCTACACCTTC; CDR3: CASSPGQGAMWGYTF
D: .; size: .; V: TRBV28; J: TRBJ2-6; DNA: TGTGCCAGCGGACTTCCCGGGACACCAAATCAGGGGGCCAACGTCCTGACTTTC; CDR3: CASGLPGTPNQGANVLTF
D: .; size: .; V: TRBV14; J: TRBJ2-1; DNA: TGTGCCAGCAGCCAAGATCTGCAGGGTTACAATGAGCAGTTCTTC; CDR3: CASSQDLQGYNEQFF
D: TRBD1; size: .; V: TRBV30; J: TRBJ2-7; DNA: TGTGCCTGGACGGATTGGATGGGACAGGACAGCGCCTCCTCCTACGAGCAGTACTTC; CDR3: CAWTDWMGQDSASSYEQYF
D: .; size: .; V: TRBV30; J: TRBJ1-2; DNA: TGTGCCTGGACCGGACAGCTTAACTATGGCTACACCTTC; CDR3: CAWTGQLNYGYTF
D: .; size: .; V: TRBV7-8; J: TRBJ1-1; DNA: TGTGCCAGCAGTCCTGGACGGGGCACTGAAGCTTTCTTT; CDR3: CASSPGRGTEAFF
D: TRBD2; size: .; V: TRBV28; J: TRBJ2-3; DNA: TGTGCCAGCAGTTTTCTAGCGGGAGGCACAGATACGCAGTATTTT; CDR3: CASSFLAGGTDTQYF
D: .; size: .; V: TRBV20-1; J: TRBJ2-5; DNA: TGCAGTGCTAGAATACGGGAGACCCAGTACTTC; CDR3: CSARIRETQYF
D: .; size: .; V: TRBV28; J: TRBJ1-2; DNA: TGTGCCAGCAGTCCCAGGGGTTGGGTGTCCTATGGCTACACCTTC; CDR3: CASSPRGWVSYGYTF
D: TRBD1; size: .; V: TRBV7-3; J: TRBJ2-6; DNA: TGTGCCAGCAGCTTCGCGTTCCACCTAGGGACAGGGCTATTCTCTGGGGCCAACGTCCTGACTTTC; CDR3: CASSFAFHLGTGLFSGANVLTF
D: TRBD2; size: .; V: TRBV5-1; J: TRBJ2-1; DNA: TGCGCCAGCAGCTTGGCGGGGGGGGCACCCTTCTTC; CDR3: CASSLAGGAPFF
D: .; size: .; V: TRBV2; J: TRBJ2-7; DNA: TGTGCCAGCAGTGATAGGAGGGTAGGAGAGCAGTACTTC; CDR3: CASSDRRVGEQYF
D: .; size: .; V: TRBV4-1; J: TRBJ1-3; DNA: TGCGCCAGCAGCCAACCGGGGAGGGTGTCCGGAAACACCATATATTTT; CDR3: CASSQPGRVSGNTIYF
D: .; size: once; V: TRBV6-5; J: TRBJ2-2; DNA: TGTGCCAGCAGGCTCCCTAGCACCAACACCGGGGAGCTGTTTTTT; CDR3: CASRLPSTNTGELFF
D: .; size: .; V: TRBV19; J: TRBJ2-2; DNA: TGTGCCAGTAACAGAGGTTCCGCGAACACCGGGGAGCTGTTTTTT; CDR3: CASNRGSANTGELFF
D: .; size: .; V: TRBV28; J: TRBJ1-6; DNA: TGTGCCAGCAGGACGACCTTGGGCCATTCACCCCTCCACTTT; CDR3: CASRTTLGHSPLHF
D: TRBD1; size: .; V: TRBV18; J: TRBJ1-2; DNA: TGTGCCAGCTCACCGGACAGGGGGCCCTATGGCTACACCTTC; CDR3: CASSPDRGPYGYTF
D: .; size: .; V: TRBV10-3; J: TRBJ2-5; DNA: TGTGCCATCAGTGCGGCCCTAGGGGGGGCAGAGACCCAGTACTTC; CDR3: CAISAALGGAETQYF
D: TRBD1; size: few; V: TRBV18; J: TRBJ2-5; DNA: TGTGCCAGCTCAAACAGGGGGCAAGAGACCCAGTACTTC; CDR3: CASSNRGQETQYF
D: .; size: .; V: TRBV29-1; J: TRBJ2-2; DNA: TGCAGCGTTGGCTGGACTATAGCGACGGGGGAGCTGTTTTTT; CDR3: CSVGWTIATGELFF
D: .; size: .; V: TRBV19; J: TRBJ1-5; DNA: TGTGCCAGTAGTCTACGGGGGTACAATCAGCCCCAGCATTTT; CDR3: CASSLRGYNQPQHF